Shown below are 19 T cell receptor beta chains from a single sample sequenced in a study of blood T cells in healthy people across ages. Primers used in a second PCR of about 7 to 11 cycles were a sample-barcoded 5' primer and a J-beta primer mix. TCRdb passed the 5' RACE reads through MiXCR, listing each CDR3 protein once. This sample has approximately 760,000 distinct CDR3 sequences, with approximately 25% found just once. In addition, the sample was reused for a study of T cells of mothers and their children.

Source material: blood. The receptors stem from a boy aged 5 to 17 in good health.

CDR3 residues: CASSLSGSPQETQYF. The CDR3 nucleotides read TGCGCCAGCAGCTTGTCTGGCAGCCCCCAAGAGACCCAGTACTTC. The chain employs TRBV5-1 and TRBJ2-5; no clear D gene. This CDR3 comprises 15 residues. Germline lookup yields CDR1 SGHRS and CDR2 YFSETQ. V lost 1 base, J lost 1 base, and 11 bases lay in between.

The genes are TRBV29-1 and TRBJ2-5; 7 nucleotides align to TRBD2. Germline V gene data show CDR1 as SQVTM and CDR2 as ANQGSEA. Trimming at V came to 4 bases and at J to 3 bases, leaving 11 bases not matched to a gene. This CDR3 is 15 amino acids long. CDR3 in amino acids: CSVVRVGGTEETQYF. CDR3 in DNA: TGCAGCGTTGTACGGGTCGGGGGGACCGAAGAGACCCAGTACTTC.

This clonotype showed up just a few times. This chain connects TRBV7-3 to TRBJ2-1; 12 bases are shared with TRBD2. In germline, CDR1 is SGHTA, CDR2 FQGTGA. The CDR3 runs 18 residues. V dropped 5 bases and J dropped 0; count of bases not matched to a gene: 8. CDR3 protein: CASSLLTSGGSSYNEQFF. The CDR3 nucleotides read TGTGCCAGCAGCCTTCTCACTAGCGGGGGGAGCTCCTACAATGAGCAGTTCTTC. Looking up the rest from reference TRBV7-3 and TRBJ2-1 gives the full variable domain: GAGVSQTPSNKVTEKGKYVELRCDPISGHTALYWYRQSLGQGPEFLIYFQGTGAADDSGLPNDRFFAVRPEGSVSTLKIQRTERGDSAVYLCASSLLTSGGSSYNEQFFGPGTRLTVL.

V usage is TRBV29-1 and J usage is TRBJ2-3; D call uncertain. Trimming left V 4 bases short and J 2 bases short, with 13 bases between. The CDR3 extends over 14 amino acids. Germline CDR1 reads SQVTM; CDR2 reads ANQGSEA. The DNA for the CDR3 is TGCAGCGTTGGTCGCGTTCTCCTCACAGATACGCAGTATTTT. Its translation: CSVGRVLLTDTQYF.

In nucleotides, the CDR3 is TGTGCCAGCAGCGACAGGGCTCCAAACATTCAGTACTTC. Translation gives CASSDRAPNIQYF. V is TRBV28 and J is TRBJ2-4, with TRBD1 matching over 7 bases. The CDR3 has 13 amino acids. CDR1 MDHEN and CDR2 SYDVKM come from the germline V gene. J lost 6 bases, V lost 6 bases, and 5 bases had no gene match. Supplemented by reference TRBV28 and TRBJ2-4, the full variable domain reads DVKVTQSSRYLVKRTGEKVFLECVQDMDHENMFWYRQDPGLGLRLIYFSYDVKMKEKGDIPEGYSVSREKKERFSLILESASTNQTSMYLCASSDRAPNIQYFGAGTRLSVL.

The chain carries TRBV3-1 and TRBJ1-2; 7 nucleotides line up with TRBD1. Trimming took 3 bases from V and 1 from J; bases not matched to a gene: 11. The CDR3 length is 17 residues. Germline V gene lookup returns CDR1 LGHDT and CDR2 YNNKEL (reference sequence). The CDR3, as DNA: TGTGCCAGCAGCCAGAACAGGGGCGGAGGGAGTAACTATGGCTACACCTTC. Its translation: CASSQNRGGGSNYGYTF. Complete variable domain (other parts from reference TRBV3-1 and TRBJ1-2): DTAVSQTPKYLVTQMGNDKSIKCEQNLGHDTMYWYKQDSKKFLKIMFSYNNKELIINETVPNRFSPKSPDKAHLNLHINSLELGDSAVYFCASSQNRGGGSNYGYTFGSGTRLTVV.

This clonotype was seen more than once but under ten times. This chain joins TRBV6-5 and TRBJ1-2; D is unresolved. This CDR3 region has 15 residues. The V gene's germline CDR1 is MNHEY and CDR2 SVGAGI. V lost 6 bases and J lost 3, with 17 bases in between. In DNA, the CDR3 is TGTGCCAGCAGCCCCGGACGGACCCTCTACTATGGCTACACCTTC. This sequence encodes CASSPGRTLYYGYTF.

This clonotype is a singleton in its sample. This chain links TRBV20-1 with TRBJ1-4; D is perhaps TRBD1 (5 bases). The germline V gene encodes CDR1 DFQATT and CDR2 SNEGSKA (reference sequence). With 3 bases removed from V and 3 bases from J, the gap between germline ends came to 11 bases. The CDR3 totals 14 residues. CDR3 in DNA: TGCAGTGCTAGGACCGGGACCTCTAATGAAAAACTGTTTTTT. It encodes CSARTGTSNEKLFF.

This clonotype came up a few times. V and J are TRBV12-5 and TRBJ2-3, with 7 bases matching TRBD2. The ends lost 7 bases at V and 2 bases at J; junction bases unmatched: 9. CDR1 is LGHNT, CDR2 FRNRAP, per germline. The CDR3 spans 15 residues. The CDR3 protein is CASAGAGPVTDTQYF. Written as DNA, the CDR3 is TGTGCTAGTGCCGGAGCGGGGCCAGTCACAGATACGCAGTATTTT.

This clonotype was recorded a few times. V usage is TRBV3-1 and J usage is TRBJ2-3; TRBD2 agrees at 11 bases. The ends lost 4 bases at V and 0 bases at J; junction bases unmatched: 9. The CDR3 totals 18 residues. Germline assignment: CDR1 LGHDT and CDR2 YNNKEL (reference sequence). The CDR3 is CASSLKGTSGTSTDTQYF. The CDR3 DNA reads TGTGCCAGCAGCCTCAAGGGGACTAGCGGAACCAGCACAGATACGCAGTATTTT.

The chain couples TRBV3-1 to TRBJ2-1; D not resolved. The J call could be wrong; TRBJ2-7 is a better fit for the DNA end. Per germline, CDR1 LGHDT and CDR2 YNNKEL (reference sequence). The CDR3 contains 13 residues. CDR3 in amino acids: CASSQANAYEQYF. The CDR3 DNA reads TGTGCCAGCAGCCAAGCGAATGCCTACGAGCAGTACTTC.

The chain joins TRBV12-3 or TRBV12-4 to TRBJ2-3; 8 bases map to TRBD2. This CDR3 spans 12 amino acids. CDR3 coding DNA: TGTGCAACGGGGGGGGAAACAGATACGCAGTATTTT. Translation: CATGGETDTQYF.

J is TRBJ1-1 and V is TRBV29-1; D may be TRBD1 (5 bases). The CDR3 runs 13 residues. The V end was cut by 4 bases, the J end by 1 base, with 10 bases between. The V gene's germline CDR1 is SQVTM and CDR2 ANQGSEA. The chain's CDR3 is CSVAWGENTEAFF. For the CDR3, the DNA is TGCAGCGTTGCGTGGGGGGAGAACACTGAAGCTTTCTTT.

The chain recombines TRBV10-2 with TRBJ2-3; TRBD2 aligns across 8 bases. Germline CDR1 is WSHSY and CDR2 is SAAADI. The CDR3 is 14 amino acids. With V trimmed by 7 bases and J by 1 base, 4 bases remained unmatched. CDR3 amino acids: CASMGLVGTDTQYF. CDR3 nucleotides: TGCGCCAGCATGGGACTAGTCGGCACAGATACGCAGTATTTT.

This clonotype was detected a few times. This chain links TRBV7-8 with TRBJ2-7; D is unresolved. The CDR3 extends over 12 amino acids. Germline CDR1 and CDR2: SGHVS and FQNEAQ. Trimming took 5 bases from V and 5 from J, leaving 10 bases between them. The CDR3 DNA follows: TGTGCCAGCAGCCCCGAGAAGAACGAGCAGTACTTC. It is translated as CASSPEKNEQYF. The entire variable domain, with the rest obtained from reference TRBV7-8 and TRBJ2-7, is as follows: GAGVSQSPRYKVAKRGQDVALRCDPISGHVSLFWYQQALGQGPEFLTYFQNEAQLDKSGLPSDRFFAERPEGSVSTLKIQRTQQEDSAVYLCASSPEKNEQYFGPGTRLTVT.

The chain combines TRBV10-3 with TRBJ2-1, with a tentative D call TRBD2 (6 bases). Trimming cost V 3 bases and J 2 bases, with 11 bases left between them. Germline CDR1 is ENHRY and CDR2 is SYGVKD. The CDR3 sequence is 15 residues long. In DNA form, the CDR3 reads TGTGCCATCAGTGAAAGCGGGCGAACCTACAATGAGCAGTTCTTC. It codes for CAISESGRTYNEQFF.

This clonotype was detected a few times. This chain connects TRBV6-2 or TRBV6-3 to TRBJ2-2; TRBD1 might be the D (5 bases). The CDR3 sequence is 16 residues long. The V gene's germline CDR1 is MNHEY and CDR2 SVGEGT. V was clipped by 7 bases and J by 1 base, with 16 bases between them. CDR3 loop: CASNPGRGGNTGELFF. The CDR3 DNA sequence: TGTGCCAGCAATCCCGGAAGGGGTGGGAACACCGGGGAGCTGTTTTTT.

This clonotype has only a few counts. The chain carries TRBV7-9 and TRBJ2-5, with D possibly TRBD2 on 6 matching bases. Germline CDR1 and CDR2: SEHNR and FQNEAQ (reference sequence). The CDR3 spans 14 residues. V shed 2 bases and J shed 4 bases, with 11 bases lying between them. In DNA form, the CDR3 reads TGTGCCAGCAGCTTACTCGACGGGAGAGAGACCCAGTACTTC. It encodes CASSLLDGRETQYF.

The genes are TRBV5-4 and TRBJ2-5, with TRBD1 identical over 10 bases. This CDR3 is 15 amino acids long. The V gene's germline CDR1 is SGHNT and CDR2 YYREEE (reference sequence). Germline trimming cut 5 bases from V and 3 bases from J; bases unmatched to any gene: 7. This CDR3 reads CASRPGTGVKETQYF. DNA of the CDR3: TGTGCCAGCAGGCCCGGGACAGGGGTCAAAGAGACCCAGTACTTC.